These T cell receptor beta chains were read from a single sample in a study of blood T cell repertoires in COVID-19. Clones were read by immunoSEQ multiplex PCR, and TCRdb kept only the in-frame ones, dropping some. This table has 100,000 to 140,000 clones, about four fifths appearing once. Sequenced: peripheral blood. The receptors derive from a man between 65 and 85 years old with acute or convalescent COVID-19. Each CDR3 is given with its conserved first and last residue. D genes are given only for firm matches. A row's size may be missing; if present it is once, few, many or a size class.

j_gene | v_gene | d_gene | abundance | CDR3aa | CDR3nt
TRBJ2-7 | TRBV20-1 | - | - | CSAPLSDEQYF | TGCAGTGCCCCGTTGTCTGACGAGCAGTACTTC
TRBJ2-7 | TRBV19 | - | once | CASSTGQSRSIEQYF | TGTGCCAGTAGTACAGGACAGTCGAGGTCCATCGAGCAGTACTTC
TRBJ2-7 | TRBV5-4 | - | - | CASSFGGVFYEQYF | TGTGCCAGCAGCTTTGGAGGGGTTTTCTACGAGCAGTACTTC
TRBJ2-5 | TRBV5-6 | TRBD2 | - | CASTRTSGGEETQYF | TGTGCCAGCACTAGGACTAGCGGGGGAGAGGAGACCCAGTACTTC
TRBJ1-3 | TRBV19 | - | - | CASSIDRPGTGNTIYF | TGTGCCAGTAGTATAGATCGGCCAGGAACCGGAAACACCATATATTTT
TRBJ2-1 | TRBV5-1 | - | - | CASSLGTANEQFF | TGCGCCAGCAGCTTGGGGACAGCCAATGAGCAGTTCTTC
TRBJ2-1 | TRBV19 | TRBD2 | - | CASSTGAGVLIGEQFF | TGTGCCAGTAGTACCGGAGCGGGGGTATTGATTGGTGAGCAGTTCTTC
TRBJ2-2 | TRBV11-2 | TRBD1 | - | CASSFQGAETGELFF | TGTGCCAGCAGCTTTCAGGGGGCAGAGACCGGGGAGCTGTTTTTT
TRBJ1-1 | TRBV5-1 | - | - | CASSLGPGMTAEAFF | TGCGCCAGCAGCTTGGGACCGGGTATGACCGCTGAAGCTTTCTTT
TRBJ1-1 | TRBV3-1/TRBV3-2 | TRBD1 | - | CASRRGQGNTEAFF | TGTGCCAGCAGGAGGGGACAGGGGAACACTGAAGCTTTCTTT
TRBJ2-3 | TRBV5-1 | - | - | CASSPQASSDTQYF | TGCGCCAGCAGCCCCCAGGCTTCATCAGATACGCAGTATTTT
TRBJ1-5 | TRBV18 | - | - | CASSTLPLDGLNQPQHF | TGTGCCAGCTCAACCCTCCCCTTAGACGGGTTGAATCAGCCCCAGCATTTT
TRBJ2-7 | TRBV11-2 | - | - | CASSRTGYEQYF | TGTGCCAGCAGCCGTACAGGATACGAGCAGTACTTC
TRBJ1-3 | TRBV9 | - | - | CASSLSGSFSGNTIYF | TGTGCCAGCAGCCTATCAGGGTCCTTCTCTGGAAACACCATATATTTT
TRBJ2-3 | TRBV6-1 | TRBD2 | - | CASSASGLAGGDTQYF | TGTGCCAGCAGTGCCTCGGGACTAGCGGGCGGAGATACGCAGTATTTT
TRBJ1-5 | TRBV3-1/TRBV3-2 | - | - | CASSRQGSNQPQHF | TGTGCCAGCAGCCGTCAGGGCAGCAATCAGCCCCAGCATTTT
TRBJ2-7 | TRBV7-9 | - | - | CASSAVQGQIRDEQYF | TGTGCCAGCAGCGCTGTACAGGGCCAGATTAGGGACGAGCAGTACTTC
TRBJ2-7 | TRBV19 | TRBD2 | few | CASSLRRGYEQYF | TGTGCCAGTAGTCTCCGGCGGGGGTACGAGCAGTACTTC
TRBJ1-1 | TRBV7-9 | - | - | CASSLAGGAFF | TGTGCCAGCAGCTTAGCTGGAGGAGCTTTCTTT
TRBJ2-3 | TRBV7-8 | TRBD1 | once | CASSGTGVDTQYF | TGTGCCAGCAGCGGGACAGGGGTCGATACGCAGTATTTT
TRBJ2-1 | TRBV7-3 | TRBD2 | - | CASSLTAGANNEQFF | TGTGCCAGCAGCTTAACAGCGGGGGCCAACAATGAGCAGTTCTTC
TRBJ1-2 | TRBV15 | TRBD1 | - | CATSGTGGTTYGYTF | TGTGCCACCAGCGGTACAGGGGGCACCACCTATGGCTACACCTTC
TRBJ1-4 | TRBV19 | TRBD1 | - | CASSSTGGRDEKLFF | TGTGCCAGTAGTTCCACAGGGGGCAGAGATGAAAAACTGTTTTTT
TRBJ1-1 | TRBV6-4 | TRBD1 | - | CASRRGGQAAENTEAFF | TGTGCCAGCAGGAGGGGGGGACAGGCCGCGGAGAACACTGAAGCTTTCTTT
TRBJ1-5 | TRBV6-6 | TRBD1 | - | CASSRTRTGANQPQHF | TGTGCCAGCAGCCGTACCCGGACAGGGGCAAATCAGCCCCAGCATTTT
TRBJ1-4 | TRBV2 | - | - | CASSRQGNDLEKLFF | TGTGCCAGCAGTAGGCAGGGGAATGATTTGGAAAAACTGTTTTTT
TRBJ1-1 | TRBV6-2/TRBV6-3 | - | - | CASSYRRGNTEAFF | TGTGCCAGCAGTTACCGGAGGGGGAACACTGAAGCTTTCTTT
TRBJ1-1 | TRBV19 | - | - | CASIRGGGLSDTEAFF | TGTGCCAGTATAAGGGGAGGAGGTCTCTCGGACACTGAAGCTTTCTTT
TRBJ2-2 | TRBV9 | TRBD2 | - | CASSVTSGGAPGELFF | TGTGCCAGCAGCGTGACTAGCGGGGGGGCACCCGGGGAGCTGTTTTTT
TRBJ2-5 | TRBV5-4 | - | - | CASSLEVARVQETQYF | TGTGCCAGCAGCTTGGAAGTGGCTAGAGTCCAAGAGACCCAGTACTTC
TRBJ2-1 | TRBV11-3 | TRBD1 | - | CASSSGQGRNEQFF | TGTGCCAGCAGCTCGGGACAGGGACGCAATGAGCAGTTCTTC
TRBJ2-3 | TRBV19 | - | - | CASARQGGGTDTQYF | TGTGCCAGTGCCCGGCAGGGCGGGGGCACAGATACGCAGTATTTT
TRBJ1-5 | TRBV6-5 | - | - | CASSLEGGGGQPQHF | TGTGCCAGCAGCCTCGAGGGGGGCGGGGGTCAGCCCCAGCATTTT
TRBJ2-3 | TRBV28 | TRBD2 | - | CASRSPTSVSTDTQYF | TGTGCCAGCAGATCCCCAACTAGCGTCAGCACAGATACGCAGTATTTT
TRBJ2-3 | TRBV5-1 | - | - | CASSLAGDTQYF | TGCGCCAGCAGCTTGGCCGGAGATACGCAGTATTTT
TRBJ1-3 | TRBV7-6 | - | - | CASSLTVAGRVSSGNTIYF | TGTGCCAGCAGCTTAACCGTTGCGGGTCGGGTCAGCTCTGGAAACACCATATATTTT
TRBJ1-1 | TRBV29-1 | - | - | CSVEVLPGVNTEAFF | TGCAGCGTTGAAGTCCTTCCAGGGGTGAACACTGAAGCTTTCTTT
TRBJ2-1 | TRBV10-2 | - | - | CASSDLAWDNEQFF | TGCGCCAGCAGTGATTTAGCCTGGGACAATGAGCAGTTCTTC
TRBJ1-2 | TRBV5-1 | TRBD1 | - | CASSYGTGGGYTF | TGCGCCAGCAGCTATGGGACAGGGGGTGGCTACACCTTC
TRBJ2-2 | TRBV24-1 | - | - | CATMAGTPNTGELFF | TGTGCCACCATGGCCGGGACACCTAACACCGGGGAGCTGTTTTTT
TRBJ1-5 | TRBV7-8 | TRBD1 | - | CASSAQGDQPQHF | TGTGCCAGCAGCGCGCAGGGGGATCAGCCCCAGCATTTT
TRBJ1-2 | TRBV29-1 | - | - | CSVEPGDYGYTF | TGCAGCGTTGAGCCAGGGGACTATGGCTACACCTTC
TRBJ2-1 | TRBV15 | TRBD1 | - | CATSTRQGTYNEQFF | TGTGCCACCAGCACCAGACAGGGGACCTACAATGAGCAGTTCTTC
TRBJ2-1 | TRBV7-3 | TRBD1 | - | CASGLQPGTGYNEQFF | TGTGCCAGCGGCCTTCAACCCGGGACAGGGTACAATGAGCAGTTCTTC